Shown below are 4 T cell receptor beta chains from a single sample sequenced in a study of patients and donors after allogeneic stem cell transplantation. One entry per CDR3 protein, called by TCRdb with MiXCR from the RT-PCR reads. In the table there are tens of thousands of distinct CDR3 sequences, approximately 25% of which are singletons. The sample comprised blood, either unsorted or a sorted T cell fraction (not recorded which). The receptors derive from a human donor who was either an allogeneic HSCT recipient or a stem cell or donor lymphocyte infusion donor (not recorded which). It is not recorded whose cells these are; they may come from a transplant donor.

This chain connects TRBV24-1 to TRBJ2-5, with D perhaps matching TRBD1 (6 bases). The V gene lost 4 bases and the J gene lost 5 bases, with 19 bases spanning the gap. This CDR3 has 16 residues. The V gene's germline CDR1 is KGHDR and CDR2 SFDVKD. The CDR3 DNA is TGTGCCACCAGTGACAGTAAATGGACAGTTCGGGAGACCCAGTACTTC. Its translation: CATSDSKWTVRETQYF.

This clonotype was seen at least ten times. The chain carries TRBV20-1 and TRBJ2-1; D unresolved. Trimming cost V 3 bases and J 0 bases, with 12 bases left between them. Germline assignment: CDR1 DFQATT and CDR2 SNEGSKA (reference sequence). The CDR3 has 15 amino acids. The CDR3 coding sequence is TGCAGTGCTAGGCGATTATCCCCCTCCTACAATGAGCAGTTCTTC. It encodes CSARRLSPSYNEQFF.

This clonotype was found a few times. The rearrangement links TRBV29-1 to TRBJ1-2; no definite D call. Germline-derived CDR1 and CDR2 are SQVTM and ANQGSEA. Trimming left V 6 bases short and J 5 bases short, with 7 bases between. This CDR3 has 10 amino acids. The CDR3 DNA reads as TGCAGCGTCGGGGAATATGGCTACACCTTC. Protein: CSVGEYGYTF.

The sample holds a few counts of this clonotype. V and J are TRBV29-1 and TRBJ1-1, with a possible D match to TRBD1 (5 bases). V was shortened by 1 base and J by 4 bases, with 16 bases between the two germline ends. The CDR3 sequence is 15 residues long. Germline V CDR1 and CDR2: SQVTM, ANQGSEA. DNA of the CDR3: TGCAGCGTTGAAGTGCCAGGGAGGGTCGGCACTGAAGCTTTCTTT. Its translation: CSVEVPGRVGTEAFF.